The text below deals with one TCR beta chain. V shed 7 bases and J shed 1 base, with 13 bases lying between them. The germline V gene encodes CDR1 MNHNS and CDR2 SASEGT. This CDR3 contains 14 residues. TCRdb redid the calling of the RT-PCR reads with MiXCR, one entry per CDR3 protein. The table lists around 23,000 distinct CDR3 sequences, around 28% of them singletons. The data originate from a study of patients and donors after allogeneic stem cell transplantation. The sample was blood, either unsorted or a sorted T cell fraction (not recorded which). This sequence originates from a human donor who was either an allogeneic HSCT recipient or a stem cell or donor lymphocyte infusion donor (not recorded which). It is not recorded whose cells these are; they may come from a transplant donor. The gene calls are TRBV6-1 and TRBJ1-1; D is perhaps TRBD1 (6 bases). As DNA, the CDR3 is TGTGCCAGCAAGCCCGGGACATCGAACACTGAAGCTTTCTTT. This sequence encodes CASKPGTSNTEAFF.